This TCR beta chain was recovered during a study of blood T cell repertoires in COVID-19 (dated by TCRdb to the early 2020s). Context from the whole study: Collaborator samples came from the United States, Italy and Spain and covered acute and convalescent phases of COVID-19. The prospective study material was composed of cDNA or gDNA derived from T cells, B-cell-depleted T cells, or PBMCs. Subjects who had been exposed to COVID-19, were actively infected with it, or had recovered from it provided the deeply sampled blood TCRbeta repertoires that made up the dataset. The repertoires were released in a freely available public database intended as a resource for research on the immune response to SARS-CoV-2. Samples were obtained from the ongoing ImmuneRACE study (first 160 participants) and from some 1,200 subjects provided by 6 global collaborators. The sample metadata nearly always contained a de-identified subject ID, COVID-19 status, age in years and sex. Where available, HLA class I and class II types were obtained from metadata supplied by the sample provider rather than from assay-based typing.

The germline V gene provides CDR1 SGHDT and CDR2 YYEEEE. The germline V end is reduced by 1 base and the J end by 11 bases; junction bases left unmatched: 15. From the cysteine up to the phenylalanine, the CDR3 has a length of 16 residues. Only CDR3 DNA remains: 48 bases, in frame from the first base. TCRbeta CDR3 regions were amplified from genomic DNA using the immunoSEQ Assay, a bias-controlled multiplex PCR. The authors' analysis ran thus. Nucleated cell counts per sample were estimated from amplification of reference gene primers within the assay. To quantify the absolute abundance of each unique TCRbeta CDR3 rearrangement, sequence reads were collapsed and filtered. Productive Simpson clonality was computed per sample as the square root of Simpson's diversity index over productive rearrangements. The table comes from immuneACCESS by way of TCRdb, which keeps in-frame sequences with V and J called. Part of the clones is missing from these tables; in studies checked, under half for an unresolved V gene and the rest for unknown reasons. The V and J calls and the clone size are those of that table, but D and trimming were determined from the DNA. Across this sample there are over 90,000 clones, with 75% to 85% seen only once. The ten largest clones add up to more than 4% of the sample.

Comment on this clone: Its antigen is currently not known. No base-level quality is on record; no much larger clone is a single base apart.

At one collaborating source in Seattle, patients were enrolled during active infection and were followed longitudinally through the course of disease. The collaborating institutions used their own protocols to collect whole blood in K2EDTA tubes. For TCRbeta analysis, collaborator samples were shipped as frozen whole blood, as isolated PBMCs, or as DNA extracted from either sample type. What the authors observed across the whole study: The quantity of clinical and demographic metadata differed by source and by participant and was supplied without curation.

Recombination linked TRBV5-6 to TRBJ1-1; 9 junctional bases match TRBD1. Specimen: peripheral blood. This clonotype was obtained from an older man with COVID-19, enrolled during active disease. The CDR3 region: CASSLSGDRASRWAFF. The DNA sequence reads TGTGCCAGCAGCTTGAGTGGGGACAGGGCAAGCCGTTGGGCTTTCTTT. With all but the CDR3 taken from the reference TRBV5-6 and TRBJ1-1 genes, the full variable domain is: DAGVTQSPTHLIKTRGQQVTLRCSPKSGHDTVSWYQQALGQGPQFIFQYYEEEERQRGNFPDRFSGHQFPNYSSELNVNALLLGDSALYLCASSLSGDRASRWAFFGQGTRLTVV.